The 28 T cell receptor beta chains below were found in one sample sequenced in a study of human T cells and chemical hapten exposure. One entry per CDR3 protein results from TCRdb running MiXCR on the 5' RACE reads. The data contain about 140,000 distinct CDR3 sequences, over 3.5% of them singletons. Whole blood that had not been fractionated was the source of extracted total RNA. Receptors were obtained from a female donor in good health.

Many counts were recorded for this clonotype. The chain carries TRBV29-1 and TRBJ1-1, with TRBD1 matching over 8 bases. CDR1 and CDR2 (germline): SQVTM, ANQGSEA. The CDR3 runs to 17 residues. Trimming removed 4 bases from V and 4 bases from J; junction bases left unmatched: 17. In nucleotides, the CDR3 is TGCAGCGTTGTCCCCCCAGGGGGCGGGTTTTTTATCACTGAAGCTTTCTTT. As protein: CSVVPPGGGFFITEAFF.

This clonotype was detected many times. The chain combines TRBV29-1 with TRBJ2-7; TRBD1 matches at 9 bases. Losses at the gene ends were 4 bases for V and 2 bases for J; bases not matched to a gene: 6. The germline CDR1 and CDR2 sequences are SQVTM and ANQGSEA. There are 14 residues in the CDR3. CDR3 protein: CSVGGRDRAYEQYF. For the CDR3, the DNA is TGCAGCGTTGGGGGCCGGGACAGGGCCTACGAGCAGTACTTC.

This clonotype was observed a handful of times. This chain uses TRBV29-1 with TRBJ1-2; TRBD1 aligns across 9 bases. V lost 6 bases and J lost 4; bases outside the gene matches: 12. The germline gives CDR1 SQVTM, CDR2 ANQGSEA. CDR3 length: 15 residues. The CDR3 loop is CSVQESGTGFYGYTF. The CDR3 DNA is TGCAGCGTGCAAGAATCCGGGACAGGGTTCTATGGCTACACCTTC.

This clonotype was observed at least ten times. The J gene is TRBJ2-3, the V gene TRBV29-1, with no clear D. V was cut by 5 bases and J by 0 bases, with 27 bases left in between. Germline V gene sequence: CDR1 SQVTM, CDR2 ANQGSEA. CDR3 length: 19 residues. CDR3 amino acids: CSVMFTVGFGRVSTDTQYF. The CDR3, as DNA: TGCAGCGTTATGTTTACCGTTGGCTTTGGAAGGGTCAGCACAGATACGCAGTATTTT.

This clonotype was recorded at least ten times. The rearrangement uses TRBV21-1 and TRBJ1-5; TRBD1, the table's D call, was not compared with the DNA. TRBV21-1 is shown as a pseudogene. The CDR3 totals 19 residues. Here the CDR3 reads CASSIERDRWPLSNQPQHF. Written as DNA, the CDR3 is TGTGCCAGCAGCATTGAGAGAGACAGGTGGCCCTTAAGCAATCAGCCCCAGCATTTT.

The sample holds many counts of this clonotype. The chain employs TRBV7-8 and TRBJ1-5; D unclear. Germline V gene sequence: CDR1 SGHVS, CDR2 FQNEAQ. This CDR3 is 14 amino acids long. V lost 5 bases and J lost 5, with 13 bases in between. For the CDR3, the DNA is TGTGCCAGCAGCCATCACTCTGCTGATCAGCCCCAGCATTTT. This codes for CASSHHSADQPQHF. The full variable domain, its missing parts supplied by reference TRBV7-8 and TRBJ1-5, is GAGVSQSPRYKVAKRGQDVALRCDPISGHVSLFWYQQALGQGPEFLTYFQNEAQLDKSGLPSDRFFAERPEGSVSTLKIQRTQQEDSAVYLCASSHHSADQPQHFGDGTRLSIL.

The genes are TRBV19 and TRBJ1-5, with 12 bases that match TRBD1. The CDR3 has 18 residues. The junction had 10 bases not matched to a gene; V was cut back by 4 bases and J by 3 bases. Germline V lookup: CDR1 LNHDA, CDR2 SQIVND (reference sequence). CDR3 sequence (DNA): TGTGCCAGTAGTAGTTCCGGGACAGGGGGCTTGTTCAATCAGCCCCAGCATTTT. The encoded protein is CASSSSGTGGLFNQPQHF.

This clonotype came up many times. This chain connects TRBV7-6 to TRBJ2-3, with no clear D. The germline CDR1 and CDR2 sequences are SGHVS and FNYEAQ. Trimming took off 1 base at V and 0 bases at J, with 11 bases between the two ends. This CDR3 contains 16 residues. In DNA form, the CDR3 reads TGTGCCAGCAGCTTAGGGGGTTTAACTAGCACAGATACGCAGTATTTT. Translated: CASSLGGLTSTDTQYF.

Comment on this clonotype: With a much larger clone just one base away, this may be a read error. This sequence joins TRBV27 and TRBJ1-2, with D unresolved. The CDR3 is made up of 14 amino acids. Germline V gives CDR1 MNHEY, CDR2 SMNVEV (reference sequence). The CDR3 spells CASSLGGSSYGDTF. CDR3 DNA: TGTGCCAGCAGTTTAGGTGGCAGCTCCTATGGCGACACCTTC.

This clonotype was counted at least ten times. This chain uses TRBV20-1 with TRBJ2-3; 13 positions agree with TRBD2. The CDR3 contains 18 residues. The ends lost 5 bases at V and 3 bases at J; junction bases unmatched: 14. Germline CDR1 reads DFQATT; CDR2 reads SNEGSKA (reference sequence). The CDR3: CSAWGTSGGALGTDTQYF. In DNA, the CDR3 is TGCAGTGCTTGGGGAACTAGCGGGGGGGCCCTTGGTACAGATACGCAGTATTTT.

This clonotype was detected only a few times. The V gene is TRBV4-3, the J gene TRBJ2-3; the match to TRBD1 covers 9 bases. CDR3 length: 17 amino acids. Germline V gene sequence: CDR1 LGHNA, CDR2 YSLEER. Unmatched junction bases numbered 18, after V lost 6 bases and J lost 8 bases. The CDR3: CASSRHSPGQGVGTQYF. In nucleotides, the CDR3 is TGCGCCAGCAGTCGTCACTCTCCGGGACAGGGAGTCGGTACGCAGTATTTT.

This clonotype was seen ten or more times. This chain uses TRBV24-1 with TRBJ2-3, with D tentatively TRBD1 (5 bases). The CDR3 is 13 amino acids. V was clipped by 7 bases and J by 1 base, with 8 bases between them. CDR1 KGHDR and CDR2 SFDVKD come from the germline V gene. The CDR3 DNA reads as TGTGCCACCAGCGACAGACGCACAGATACGCAGTATTTT. Protein sequence: CATSDRRTDTQYF.

This clonotype was detected many times. The CDR3 region is CASSLSNNYGYTF. DNA of the CDR3: TGTGCCAGCTCATTATCCAACAACTATGGCTACACCTTC. The chain is built from TRBV18 and TRBJ1-2; D not certain. Trimming pared 5 bases from V and 2 bases from J, leaving 9 bases between. The CDR3 has 13 amino acids. Germline lookup yields CDR1 KGHSH and CDR2 LQKENI.

This chain joins TRBV9 and TRBJ2-1; 8 bases fit TRBD2. V gave up 4 bases and J gave up 4 bases; unmatched junction bases: 13. Germline V lookup: CDR1 SGDLS, CDR2 YYNGEE. The CDR3 spans 17 residues. CDR3 nucleotide sequence: TGTGCCAGCAGCCCTCAAACCCGGCCGGGGGGGTACAATGAGCAGTTCTTC. As protein: CASSPQTRPGGYNEQFF.

This clonotype was seen many times. The CDR3 coding sequence is TGCAGTGCTATACGACAGGGAGGATCTTCACCCCTCCACTTT. It codes for CSAIRQGGSSPLHF. The rearrangement uses TRBV20-1 and TRBJ1-6, with TRBD1 identical over 7 bases. This CDR3 has 14 residues. The trim removed 4 bases at V and 9 bases at J, leaving 9 bases unmatched. Germline values: CDR1 DFQATT, CDR2 SNEGSKA (reference sequence).

In this sample, this clonotype turned up many times. J is TRBJ1-1 and V is TRBV6-6, with D uncertain. Germline V gene lookup returns CDR1 MNHNY and CDR2 SVGAGI (reference sequence). Between the trimmed V and J ends, which lost 10 bases and 4 bases, there was a span of 13 bases. CDR3 length: 12 amino acids. CDR3 bases: TGTGCCACCAGAGATATGGGCACTGAAGCTTTCTTT. This sequence encodes CATRDMGTEAFF.

This clonotype showed up many times. The chain carries TRBV27 and TRBJ1-6, with TRBD1 identical over 7 bases. The junction had 4 bases not matched to a gene; V was cut back by 7 bases and J by 4 bases. This CDR3 spans 14 amino acids. Germline V gene lookup returns CDR1 MNHEY and CDR2 SMNVEV (reference sequence). In DNA form, the CDR3 reads TGTGCCAGCAAACAGGGGACTTATAATTCACCCCTCCACTTT. Protein sequence: CASKQGTYNSPLHF.

This clonotype has ten or more counts. This sequence joins TRBV2 and TRBJ2-1; 7 bases line up with TRBD1. Germline V gene data show CDR1 as SNHLY and CDR2 as FYNNEI. V shed 7 bases and J 5 bases; nucleotides not matched to a gene: 5. The CDR3 has 13 residues. The CDR3 is CASTIDRDNEQFF. In nucleotides, the CDR3 is TGTGCCAGCACCATCGACAGGGACAATGAGCAGTTCTTC. The complete variable domain, with remaining parts taken from reference TRBV2 and TRBJ2-1, reads EPEVTQTPSHQVTQMGQEVILRCVPISNHLYFYWYRQILGQKVEFLVSFYNNEISEKSEIFDDQFSVERPDGSNFTLKIRSTKLEDSAMYFCASTIDRDNEQFFGPGTRLTVL.

The chain links TRBV5-4 to TRBJ1-1; unclear D gene. The germline V and J ends were trimmed by 1 base and 4 bases, with 5 bases remaining between them. Germline V gives CDR1 SGHNT, CDR2 YYREEE (reference sequence). The CDR3 is made up of 12 amino acids. CDR3 sequence (DNA): TGTGCCAGCAGCTTGAGTGCCACTGAAGCTTTCTTT. It is translated as CASSLSATEAFF.

This clonotype was found many times. This chain connects TRBV20-1 to TRBJ1-2; D is ambiguous. The CDR3 runs to 15 residues. Germline CDR1 reads DFQATT; CDR2 reads SNEGSKA (reference sequence). With 6 bases removed from V and 1 base from J, the gap between germline ends came to 18 bases. The CDR3 DNA sequence: TGCAGTGCCGGCGGCGAAGTGGCAGTTAACTATGGCTACACCTTC. Translation gives CSAGGEVAVNYGYTF.

This clonotype was observed many times. It may be a read error: a sequence one base away is much more abundant. The gene calls are TRBV5-1 and TRBJ2-3; a possible D gene is TRBD2 (7 bases). V lost 2 bases to trimming and J lost 1 base, with 17 bases between them. The germline V gene encodes CDR1 SGHRS and CDR2 YFSETQ. This CDR3 has 17 residues. CDR3 coding DNA: TGCGCCAGCAGCTTTCGTGGCGGGGGCTCACGCACAGATACGCAGTATTTT. Translated, it gives CASSFRGGGSRTDTQYF.

To note about this clonotype: It may be a read error: a sequence one base away is much more abundant. The chain recombines TRBV12-5 with TRBJ2-2, with TRBD1 matching over 8 bases. Germline trimming cut 0 bases from V and 3 bases from J; bases unmatched to any gene: 3. The germline V gene encodes CDR1 LGHNT and CDR2 FRNRAP. This CDR3 contains 16 residues. The CDR3 protein is CASGLVTGGHTGELFF. CDR3 in DNA: TGTGCTAGTGGTTTGGTTACAGGGGGTCACACCGGGGAGCTGTTTTTT.

This clonotype was found many times. This chain links TRBV29-1 with TRBJ1-4, with TRBD1 as a possible D gene (6 bases). Germline V CDR1 and CDR2: SQVTM, ANQGSEA. CDR3 size: 13 residues. V was clipped by 4 bases and J by 4 bases, with 10 bases between them. CDR3 amino acids: CSVGWGLNEKLFF. Written as DNA, the CDR3 is TGCAGCGTTGGATGGGGGCTTAATGAAAAACTGTTTTTT.

This chain links TRBV5-1 with TRBJ2-6; no definite D call. The ends were cut back, 2 bases at V and 0 bases at J, with 12 bases in the middle. Looked up from germline, CDR1 is SGHRS and CDR2 is YFSETQ. The CDR3 is 17 amino acids. CDR3: CASSFGPRASGANVLTF. As DNA, the CDR3 is TGCGCCAGCAGCTTCGGACCCCGGGCCTCTGGGGCCAACGTCCTGACTTTC.

The sample holds a few counts of this clonotype. The CDR3 DNA is TGTGCCAGCAGCTTAAACAGCGGGGGGGCTTACAATGAGCAGTTCTTC. Its translation is CASSLNSGGAYNEQFF. V and J are TRBV7-3 and TRBJ2-1; 10 nucleotides align to TRBD2. This CDR3 region has 16 residues. Germline V gives CDR1 SGHTA, CDR2 FQGTGA. With V trimmed by 1 base and J by 4 bases, 4 bases remained unmatched.

This clonotype was detected ten times or more. The chain uses TRBV29-1 and TRBJ2-5, with TRBD1 as a possible D gene (7 bases). CDR1 is SQVTM, CDR2 ANQGSEA, per germline. This CDR3 has 11 amino acids. V lost 5 bases, J lost 7 bases, and 11 bases lay in between. The CDR3 DNA is TGCAGCGTTAGGCAGGGGGGGACCCAGTACTTC. This codes for CSVRQGGTQYF.

The sample holds many counts of this clonotype. V is TRBV7-6 and J is TRBJ2-1; no reliable D call. CDR1 SGHVS and CDR2 FNYEAQ come from the germline V gene. The V gene lost 4 bases and the J gene lost 7 bases, with 8 bases spanning the gap. There are 12 residues in the CDR3. The CDR3 DNA sequence: TGTGCCAGCAGCTCAAAGATTAATGAGCAGTTCTTC. Its protein is CASSSKINEQFF.

This clonotype came up many times. The CDR3 DNA is TGTGCCAGCAGCGATGGTCTCACAGATACGCAGTATTTT. Translating it yields CASSDGLTDTQYF. The chain links TRBV9 to TRBJ2-3; D gene uncertain. V lost 3 bases and J lost 2, with 7 bases in between. CDR1 SGDLS and CDR2 YYNGEE come from the germline V gene. The CDR3 covers 13 residues. Full variable domain (missing parts from reference TRBV9 and TRBJ2-3): DSGVTQTPKHLITATGQRVTLRCSPRSGDLSVYWYQQSLDQGLQFLIQYYNGEERAKGNILERFSAQQFPDLHSELNLSSLELGDSALYFCASSDGLTDTQYFGPGTRLTVL.